Shown below are 24 T cell receptor beta chains from a single sample sequenced in a study of cytomegalovirus exposure and HLA in healthy donors. The PCR employed 60 Vbeta primers together with 13 Jbeta primers. TCRdb's table, derived via immunoSEQ multiplex PCR, lists solely in-frame clones and lacks some. The profile shows roughly 49,000 clones, roughly 73% of them singletons. Source material: PBMCs. The receptors stem from a woman aged 40 to 50 in good health and CMV-seropositive.

The chain recombines TRBV30 with TRBJ2-1; a weak D match, TRBD2 (5 bases). The CDR3 consists of 16 residues. The V gene's germline CDR1 is GTSNPN and CDR2 SVGIG (reference sequence). The V end was cut by 3 bases, the J end by 3 bases, with 18 bases between. CDR3 sequence: CAWSGRRRAGYNEQFF. In nucleotides, the CDR3 is TGTGCCTGGAGCGGTCGCCGAAGGGCGGGCTACAATGAGCAGTTCTTC.

The chain uses TRBV6-6 and TRBJ1-6; 8 positions match TRBD1. Germline V gene lookup returns CDR1 MNHNY and CDR2 SVGAGI (reference sequence). There are 13 residues in the CDR3. Losses at the gene ends were 6 bases for V and 11 bases for J; bases not matched to a gene: 6. The CDR3 sequence is CASSPGQGPPLHF. CDR3 sequence (DNA): TGTGCCAGCAGCCCTGGACAGGGCCCACCCCTCCACTTT.

The chain couples TRBV7-9 to TRBJ1-2; D possibly corresponds to TRBD1 (6 bases). V shed 5 bases and J shed 8 bases, with 12 bases lying between them. Germline lookup yields CDR1 SEHNR and CDR2 FQNEAQ (reference sequence). The CDR3 loop spans 12 amino acids. The CDR3 nucleotides read TGTGCCAGCAGCGAACGCACAGGGGGCTACACCTTC. Its translation: CASSERTGGYTF.

With respect to this clone: One end of the junction varies from germline; a read error may be responsible. This sequence joins TRBV29-1 and TRBJ1-1; D call uncertain. This CDR3 has 11 residues. The germline gives CDR1 SQVTM, CDR2 ANQGSEA. DNA of the CDR3: TGCAGCGTCGGCGGGAACACTGAACCTTTCTTT. This encodes CSVGGNTEPFF.

The chain has TRBV5-7 and TRBJ1-5, with a possible D match to TRBD1 (5 bases). TRBV5-7 is labeled an ORF, and its function is uncertain. The CDR3 is made up of 13 amino acids. Between the trimmed V and J ends, which lost 1 base and 4 bases, there was a span of 6 bases. CDR3 sequence reads: CASSLKGNQPQHF. The CDR3 DNA is TGTGCCAGCAGCTTGAAGGGGAATCAGCCCCAGCATTTT.

This clone has a single count. V and J are TRBV4-3 and TRBJ1-3; tentative D call: TRBD1 (5 bases). The CDR3 extends over 16 amino acids. The V and J ends lost 9 bases and 1 base respectively, with 19 bases between them. CDR1 is LGHNA, CDR2 YSLEER, per germline. The CDR3 reads CASRKSSDSSGNTIYF. The CDR3 nucleotides read TGCGCCAGTCGGAAATCCAGCGACAGTTCTGGAAACACCATATATTTT.

This sequence joins TRBV6-6 and TRBJ1-2, with TRBD1 matching over 9 bases. Germline V CDR1 and CDR2: MNHNY, SVGAGI (reference sequence). Trimming took 5 bases from V and 9 from J; bases not matched to a gene: 4. The CDR3 covers 12 residues. In nucleotides, the CDR3 is TGTGCCAGCAGTGGCACAGGGGGCAGCTACACCTTC. Its protein product is CASSGTGGSYTF.

The chain couples TRBV7-9 to TRBJ1-1; D may be TRBD1 (6 bases). The CDR3 has 14 residues. V lost 2 bases, J lost 2 bases, and 9 bases lay in between. Looked up from germline, CDR1 is SEHNR and CDR2 is FQNEAQ (reference sequence). The CDR3 DNA reads as TGTGCCAGCAGCTTACTGGACAGTAACACTGAAGCTTTCTTT. It yields the protein CASSLLDSNTEAFF.

The chain uses TRBV7-2 and TRBJ1-1; 7 bases line up with TRBD1. The CDR3 covers 14 residues. V was clipped by 5 bases and J by 1 base; unmatched bases: 4. CDR1 is SGHTA and CDR2 is FQGNSA in the germline V gene. The DNA of the CDR3 is TGTGCCAGCAGCCTCGGACAGGCGAACACTGAAGCTTTCTTT. Protein sequence: CASSLGQANTEAFF.

V and J are TRBV7-2 and TRBJ1-1, with a possible D match to TRBD1 (6 bases). Per germline, CDR1 SGHTA and CDR2 FQGNSA. Trimming shortened V by 5 bases and J by 5 bases, and 18 bases separated the two germline ends. The CDR3 extends over 15 amino acids. CDR3 region: CASSPAIGGRTEAFF. In DNA, the CDR3 is TGTGCCAGCAGCCCGGCTATAGGGGGACGAACTGAAGCTTTCTTT.

For this clone: This sample also contains other DNA sequences that code for the same CDR3. The chain links TRBV11-2 to TRBJ2-5; 12 nucleotides line up with TRBD2. V shed 5 bases, J shed 5 bases, and the junction held 9 bases outside the gene matches. In germline, CDR1 is SGHAT, CDR2 FQNNGV. This CDR3 is built from 16 residues. CDR3 loop: CASSLPPSGRVETQYF. CDR3 nucleotides: TGTGCCAGCAGCCTGCCCCCTAGCGGGAGGGTGGAGACCCAGTACTTC.

The V and J genes are TRBV28 and TRBJ2-5; possibly TRBD1 for D (6 bases). Germline V CDR1 and CDR2: MDHEN, SYDVKM. V lost 3 bases to trimming and J lost 3 bases, with 14 bases between them. The CDR3 has 15 amino acids. The chain's CDR3 is CASSLGAQGKETQYF. The CDR3 region has the DNA TGTGCCAGCAGTTTGGGGGCTCAAGGGAAAGAGACCCAGTACTTC.

CDR3 residues: CAWSDVAGELFF. The DNA of the CDR3 is TGTGCCTGGAGTGATGTCGCCGGGGAGCTGTTTTTT. This sequence joins TRBV30 and TRBJ2-2; D unclear. Trimming shortened V by 1 base and J by 6 bases, and 6 bases separated the two germline ends. The CDR3 consists of 12 residues. Germline assignment: CDR1 GTSNPN and CDR2 SVGIG (reference sequence).

The chain links TRBV2 to TRBJ2-7; 8 bases are a match to TRBD1. The V and J ends lost 10 bases and 3 bases, in that order; junction bases with no gene match: 5. The CDR3 covers 12 residues. The germline CDR1 and CDR2 sequences are SNHLY and FYNNEI. For the CDR3, the DNA is TGTGCCACAGGACAGGGAGGCTACGAGCAGTACTTC. Protein sequence: CATGQGGYEQYF.

The rearrangement joins TRBV15 to TRBJ2-1; unclear D gene. The CDR3 contains 12 residues. Looked up from germline, CDR1 is LNHNV and CDR2 is YYDKDF (reference sequence). Trimming removed 10 bases from V and 2 bases from J, with 9 bases in between. CDR3 amino acids: CASGQAYNEQFF. In DNA, the CDR3 is TGTGCCAGTGGGCAGGCCTACAATGAGCAGTTCTTC.

The count of this clone is one. The gene calls are TRBV27 and TRBJ2-2, with TRBD1 as a possible D gene (6 bases). The CDR3 loop spans 14 amino acids. CDR1 and CDR2 from the germline V gene are MNHEY and SMNVEV (reference sequence). Trimming removed 4 bases at V and 4 bases at J, with 10 bases between. As DNA, the CDR3 is TGTGCCAGCAGTTCCCCAGGGGCCACCGGGGAGCTGTTTTTT. It is translated as CASSSPGATGELFF.

This chain links TRBV28 with TRBJ1-1; 7 bases align to TRBD1. The V gene end was trimmed by 7 bases and the J gene end by 0 bases; junction bases not matched to a gene: 5. The CDR3 is 14 residues long. Germline loops: CDR1 MDHEN, CDR2 SYDVKM. The DNA for the CDR3 is TGTGCCAGCATCACAGGGGCCATGAACACTGAAGCTTTCTTT. This translates into CASITGAMNTEAFF.

The chain recombines TRBV11-2 with TRBJ1-6, with D uncertain. CDR3 size: 16 residues. From germline, CDR1 is SGHAT and CDR2 FQNNGV. The V and J ends lost 5 bases and 6 bases respectively, with 17 bases between them. The CDR3 DNA reads TGTGCCAGCAGCCCGGGAAGGGTTAACCTTAATTCACCCCTCCACTTT. It translates to CASSPGRVNLNSPLHF.

This clone was observed a few times. The chain combines TRBV5-6 with TRBJ2-1, with TRBD2 as a possible D gene (6 bases). Germline V gene sequence: CDR1 SGHDT, CDR2 YYEEEE. V lost 2 bases, J lost 6 bases, and 12 bases lay in between. The CDR3 length is 14 residues. In nucleotides, the CDR3 is TGTGCCAGCAGCTTACCGGGACTCCTCAATGAGCAGTTCTTC. Protein: CASSLPGLLNEQFF.

Here the CDR3 DNA reads TGCGCCAGCAGCCAAGGGACAGGGGGATATGGCTACACCTTC. This codes for CASSQGTGGYGYTF. The rearrangement joins TRBV4-1 to TRBJ1-2; TRBD1 matches 10 bases. CDR1 is MGHRA, CDR2 YSYEKL, per germline. Losses at the gene ends were 1 base for V and 5 bases for J; bases not matched to a gene: 1. The CDR3 extends over 14 amino acids.

The rearrangement joins TRBV6-5 to TRBJ2-3, with D uncertain. Trimming took 4 bases from V and 6 from J, leaving 20 bases between them. The CDR3 has 16 residues. CDR1 MNHEY and CDR2 SVGAGI come from the germline V gene. CDR3 in amino acids: CASSLRSDDFGDTQYF. The DNA of the CDR3 is TGTGCCAGCAGTTTACGGAGCGACGACTTTGGGGATACGCAGTATTTT.

The gene calls are TRBV7-2 and TRBJ2-1, with TRBD2 identical over 8 bases. Germline CDR1 SGHTA, CDR2 FQGNSA. The CDR3 is 16 residues long. The ends lost 2 bases at V and 4 bases at J; junction bases unmatched: 7. In nucleotides, the CDR3 is TGTGCCAGCAGCTTAAGTTCGGGGGGGCCTTACAATGAGCAGTTCTTC. It is translated as CASSLSSGGPYNEQFF.

The chain is built from TRBV9 and TRBJ1-2; 11 positions agree with TRBD1. This CDR3 region has 13 residues. V trimming: 3 bases; J trimming: 7 bases; junction bases outside the gene matches: 2. Germline V gene lookup returns CDR1 SGDLS and CDR2 YYNGEE. For the CDR3, the DNA is TGTGCCAGCAGCGCGGGACAGGGGGTTGGCTACACCTTC. Protein product: CASSAGQGVGYTF.

This chain joins TRBV2 and TRBJ1-6; no definite D call. Germline CDR1 reads SNHLY; CDR2 reads FYNNEI. The V end was cut by 4 bases, the J end by 10 bases, with 11 bases between. The CDR3 is 13 amino acids. CDR3 bases: TGTGCCAGCAGTGGCCAGCCCGGGTCACCCCTCCACTTT. Encoded protein: CASSGQPGSPLHF.